This T cell receptor (beta chain) was retrieved from a study of blood T cell repertoires in COVID-19. Looking at the study overall: Samples taken during acute and convalescent COVID-19 were collected in the United States, Italy and Spain. The cDNA or gDNA used as material had been derived from T cells, B-cell-depleted T cells, or PBMCs.

Per the original methods: Estimates of nucleated cell counts were drawn from the amplification of reference gene primers. Sequenced by immunoSEQ multiplex PCR; TCRdb stores in-frame clones only, minus some. That table gives V, J and clone size, and the DNA gave D and trimming. Counted here are a few hundred thousand clones, 89% occurring once; the ten biggest clones make up roughly 0.96%. The CDR3 spans 16 residues. With 4 bases removed from V and 2 bases from J, the gap between germline ends came to 17 bases. Per germline, CDR1 KGHSH and CDR2 LQKENI. This clone was recorded once. Sequenced sample: peripheral blood. The gene calls are TRBV18 and TRBJ1-1; D ambiguous. The receptor was isolated from a woman aged 40-49 years who had recovered from COVID-19. The CDR3 loop is CASSLEGAVVNTEAFF. The CDR3 DNA follows: TGTGCCAGCTCACTTGAGGGCGCGGTAGTTAACACTGAAGCTTTCTTT.